Listed here are 6 T cell receptor beta chains from one sample, sequenced in a study of T cells in Graves' hyperthyroidism and ophthalmopathy. Amplification targeted TCR beta CDR3 regions from RNA transcripts. First-round RT-PCR with HTBI primers amplified the TCR CDR3 region. TCRdb reprocessed the multiplex PCR reads via MiXCR and lists one record per CDR3 protein. The sample records a few hundred thousand distinct CDR3 sequences, just under 15% being singletons. Sequencing was performed on blood. These receptors all come from a woman aged 30 to 39 with Graves' hyperthyroidism.

This clonotype was found many times. V usage is TRBV12-3 or TRBV12-4 and J usage is TRBJ2-5; 8 bases align to TRBD1. The CDR3 contains 14 residues. V dropped 3 bases and J dropped 5; count of bases not matched to a gene: 5. CDR3 sequence (DNA): TGTGCCAGCAGTTTGACAGGGGTAATTGAGACCCAGTACTTC. This codes for CASSLTGVIETQYF.

A word on this clonotype: A much larger clonotype is one base distant, so this may be a read error. The V call is TRBV3-1, the J call TRBJ1-5, with no clear D. This CDR3 comprises 13 residues. Germline-derived CDR1 and CDR2 are LGHDT and YNNKEL (reference sequence). The CDR3 region has the DNA TGTGCCAACAGCTCGTCGCGGGATCAGCCCCAGCATTTT. This sequence encodes CANSSSRDQPQHF. The whole variable domain, filled in from reference TRBV3-1 and TRBJ1-5, reads DTAVSQTPKYLVTQMGNDKSIKCEQNLGHDTMYWYKQDSKKFLKIMFSYNNKELIINETVPNRFSPKSPDKAHLNLHINSLELGDSAVYFCANSSSRDQPQHFGDGTRLSIL.

This clonotype has just a few counts. V and J are TRBV5-4 and TRBJ1-3, with TRBD1 as a possible D gene (5 bases). This CDR3 is built from 14 residues. Trimming pared 3 bases from V and 1 base from J, leaving 8 bases between. Germline V CDR1 and CDR2: SGHNT, YYREEE (reference sequence). The CDR3 spells CASSSGPSGNTIYF. The CDR3, as DNA: TGTGCCAGCAGCTCGGGACCTTCTGGAAACACCATATATTTT.

The chain has TRBV18 and TRBJ2-2; 7 nucleotides match TRBD1. From germline, CDR1 is KGHSH and CDR2 LQKENI. Trimming removed 3 bases from V and 1 base from J; junction bases left unmatched: 5. The CDR3 consists of 16 residues. This CDR3 is CASSPSGGLNTGELFF. The CDR3, as DNA: TGTGCCAGCTCACCTTCAGGGGGTCTGAACACCGGGGAGCTGTTTTTT.

This clonotype was seen ten or more times. The chain is built from TRBV28 and TRBJ1-6; D is undetermined. CDR1 MDHEN and CDR2 SYDVKM come from the germline V gene. The CDR3 length is 18 residues. V lost 1 base and J 1 base, leaving 14 bases between the germline ends. CDR3 DNA sequence: TGTGCCAGCAGTTTATCCGACCACGTAGGGTCCTATAATTCACCCCTCCACTTT. It codes for CASSLSDHVGSYNSPLHF.

This clonotype was picked up many times. CDR3: CASSQFPANTEAFF. In nucleotides, the CDR3 is TGCGCCAGCAGCCAATTTCCGGCGAACACTGAAGCTTTCTTT. The chain carries TRBV4-1 and TRBJ1-1; D ambiguous. V lost 2 bases and J 1 base, leaving 8 bases between the germline ends. The germline V gene encodes CDR1 MGHRA and CDR2 YSYEKL. The CDR3 has 14 amino acids.